The subject of this entry is one T cell receptor beta chain. The antigen remains undetermined. During the collection period, no donor immune events like infections were recorded. The repertoire was sequenced with immunoSEQ multiplex PCR; TCRdb's copy has only in-frame clones and lacks some. The repertoire consists of 81,000 or so clones, with 84% occurring once and the leading ten covering around 20%. V lost 0 bases, J lost 1 base, and 9 bases lay in between. CDR3 size: 15 residues. Germline V gives CDR1 MNHNS, CDR2 SASEGT. The data derive from a study of identifying expanded T cells in peripheral blood. Study findings and constraints: Over about two and four weeks, about 15 and 19 clones changed, versus around 1.3 between replicates. Across healthy donors, higher total template counts meant significantly greater roughly 2-week count variance.

V is TRBV6-1 and J is TRBJ1-1, with D perhaps matching TRBD1 (5 bases). Sequencing input: blood. This TCR was sampled from a person between 18 and 69 years old in good health. CDR3 DNA sequence: TGTGCCAGCAGTGAAGCGGGAGGGGAGAACACTGAAGCTTTCTTT. This gives the protein CASSEAGGENTEAFF.